This T cell receptor beta chain appears in the sequencing data of a study of blood T cell repertoires in COVID-19. Overall study context: Sources were T cells, B-cell-depleted T cells, or PBMCs; the material itself was cDNA or gDNA.

Libraries were prepared by immunoSEQ multiplex PCR; TCRdb keeps only in-frame clonotypes and omits some of them. The sample includes approximately 130,000 clones, roughly 86% of them seen just once. Trimming shortened V by 0 bases and J by 3 bases, and 9 bases separated the two germline ends. The CDR3 has 16 residues. From germline, CDR1 is LGHNA and CDR2 YSLEER. The TCR sequence derives from a woman between 50 and 59 years old who had recovered from COVID-19. The sequencing input was peripheral blood. The chain is built from TRBV4-3 and TRBJ1-6, with D tentatively TRBD1 (5 bases). The CDR3 DNA reads TGCGCCAGCAGCCAAGATCGACAGCTCTATAATTCACCCCTCCACTTT. It is translated as CASSQDRQLYNSPLHF.